The 4 T cell receptor beta chains reported below all come from one sample, sequenced in a study of CD8 T cells in Susac syndrome. Reverse transcription of roughly 0.5 to 1 ug RNA was performed with random hexamers. TCRdb analysed the immunoSEQ multiplex PCR reads with MiXCR anew, one entry per CDR3 protein. The profile shows roughly 180,000 distinct CDR3 sequences, about 94% of them singletons. Sample: CD4+ T cells from PBMCs. These receptors were collected from a human donor in good health.

CDR3 in amino acids: CSARDSGQGSYEQYF. For the CDR3, the DNA is TGCAGTGCTAGAGATTCGGGACAGGGGAGCTACGAGCAGTACTTC. The V gene is TRBV20-1, the J gene TRBJ2-7, with 10 bases fitting TRBD1. The CDR3 runs to 15 residues. Trimming removed 0 bases from V and 3 bases from J; junction bases left unmatched: 5. CDR1 and CDR2 from the germline V gene are DFQATT and SNEGSKA (reference sequence).

The chain joins TRBV11-1 to TRBJ2-5, with D unresolved. Trimming removed 10 bases from V and 0 bases from J, with 12 bases in between. The V gene's germline CDR1 is SGHAT and CDR2 FQDESV (reference sequence). The CDR3 extends over 13 amino acids. In DNA, the CDR3 is TGTGCCATCCAGGCATCCGACCAAGAGACCCAGTACTTC. Residues: CAIQASDQETQYF. The variable domain in full, with the rest retrieved from reference TRBV11-1 and TRBJ2-5, is EAEVAQSPRYKITEKSQAVAFWCDPISGHATLYWYRQILGQGPELLVQFQDESVVDDSQLPKDRFSAERLKGVDSTLKIQPAELGDSAMYLCAIQASDQETQYFGPGTRLLVL.

This clonotype appeared a few times. V is TRBV11-3 and J is TRBJ1-2; D remains ambiguous. The CDR3 is 13 residues long. CDR1 is SGHNT and CDR2 is YENEEA in the germline V gene. Trimming pared 4 bases from V and 5 bases from J, leaving 11 bases between. Written as DNA, the CDR3 is TGTGCCAGCAGCTCCCAAGGAGGTTATGGCTACACCTTC. This translates into CASSSQGGYGYTF.

This clonotype was counted a single time. The chain uses TRBV9 and TRBJ2-2, with TRBD2 as a possible D gene (6 bases). V lost 2 bases to trimming and J lost 2 bases, with 13 bases between them. This CDR3 comprises 16 residues. Germline assignment: CDR1 SGDLS and CDR2 YYNGEE. The CDR3 region is CASSVRDSINTGELFF. CDR3 bases: TGTGCCAGCAGCGTTCGGGACTCGATAAACACCGGGGAGCTGTTTTTT.